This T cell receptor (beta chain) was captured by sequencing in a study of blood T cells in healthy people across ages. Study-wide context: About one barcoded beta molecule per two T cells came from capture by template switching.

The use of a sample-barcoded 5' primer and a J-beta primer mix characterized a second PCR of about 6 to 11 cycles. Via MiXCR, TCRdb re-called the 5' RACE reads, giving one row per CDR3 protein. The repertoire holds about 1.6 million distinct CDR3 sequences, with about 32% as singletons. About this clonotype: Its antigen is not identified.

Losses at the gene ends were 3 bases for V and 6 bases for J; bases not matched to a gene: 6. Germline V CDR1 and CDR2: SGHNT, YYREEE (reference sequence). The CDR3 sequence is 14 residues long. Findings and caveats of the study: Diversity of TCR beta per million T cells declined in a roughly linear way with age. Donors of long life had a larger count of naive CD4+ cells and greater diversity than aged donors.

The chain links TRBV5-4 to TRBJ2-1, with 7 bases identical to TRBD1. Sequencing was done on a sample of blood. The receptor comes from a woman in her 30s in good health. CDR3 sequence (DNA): TGTGCCAGCAGCTGGGATCCAGGGGGCAATGAGCAGTTCTTC. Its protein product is CASSWDPGGNEQFF. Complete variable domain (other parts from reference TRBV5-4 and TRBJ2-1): ETGVTQSPTHLIKTRGQQVTLRCSSQSGHNTVSWYQQALGQGPQFIFQYYREEENGRGNFPPRFSGLQFPNYSSELNVNALELDDSALYLCASSWDPGGNEQFFGPGTRLTVL.